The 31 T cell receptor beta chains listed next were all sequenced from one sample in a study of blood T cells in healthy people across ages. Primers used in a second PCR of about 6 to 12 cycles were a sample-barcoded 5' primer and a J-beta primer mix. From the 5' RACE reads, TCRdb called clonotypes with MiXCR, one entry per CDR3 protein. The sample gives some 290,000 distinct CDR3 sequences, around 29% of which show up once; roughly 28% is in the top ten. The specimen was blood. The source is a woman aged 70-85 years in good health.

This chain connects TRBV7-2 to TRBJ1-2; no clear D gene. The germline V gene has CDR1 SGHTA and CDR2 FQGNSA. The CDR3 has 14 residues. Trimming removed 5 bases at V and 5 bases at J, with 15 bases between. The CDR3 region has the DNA TGTGCCAGCAGCCCCTCCGGGTCCTCATATGGCTACACCTTC. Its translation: CASSPSGSSYGYTF. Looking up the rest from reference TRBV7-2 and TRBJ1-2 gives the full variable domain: GAGVSQSPSNKVTEKGKDVELRCDPISGHTALYWYRQSLGQGLEFLIYFQGNSAPDKSGLPSDRFSAERTGGSVSTLTIQRTQQEDSAVYLCASSPSGSSYGYTFGSGTRLTVV.

The CDR3 region is CASSKLEGGSYNEQFF. The CDR3 nucleotides are TGTGCCAGCAGCAAGCTAGAGGGGGGATCCTACAATGAGCAGTTCTTC. The chain couples TRBV7-9 to TRBJ2-1; the D gene could be TRBD1 or TRBD2 (6 bases each). Germline V lookup: CDR1 SEHNR, CDR2 FQNEAQ (reference sequence). V was clipped by 5 bases and J by 1 base, with 15 bases between them. This CDR3 is built from 16 residues.

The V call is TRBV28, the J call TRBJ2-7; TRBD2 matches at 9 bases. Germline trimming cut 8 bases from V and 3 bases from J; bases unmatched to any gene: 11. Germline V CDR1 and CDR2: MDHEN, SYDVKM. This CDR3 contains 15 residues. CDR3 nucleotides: TGTGCCAGCGGCGCGGGAGGGGAGGTTCTCTACGAGCAGTACTTC. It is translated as CASGAGGEVLYEQYF.

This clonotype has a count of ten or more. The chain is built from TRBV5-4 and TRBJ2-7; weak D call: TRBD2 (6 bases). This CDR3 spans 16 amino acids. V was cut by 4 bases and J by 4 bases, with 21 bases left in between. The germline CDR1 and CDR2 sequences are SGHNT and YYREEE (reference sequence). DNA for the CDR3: TGTGCCAGCAGCATAAGTAGCGGCCCCCGAGGATACGAGCAGTACTTC. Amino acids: CASSISSGPRGYEQYF.

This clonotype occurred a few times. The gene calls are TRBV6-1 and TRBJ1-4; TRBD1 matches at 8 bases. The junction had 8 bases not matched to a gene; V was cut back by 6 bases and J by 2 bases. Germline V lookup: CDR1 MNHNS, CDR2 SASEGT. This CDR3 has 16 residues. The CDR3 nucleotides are TGTGCCAGCAGGTCGACAGGGGTCCCGACTAATGAAAAACTGTTTTTT. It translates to CASRSTGVPTNEKLFF.

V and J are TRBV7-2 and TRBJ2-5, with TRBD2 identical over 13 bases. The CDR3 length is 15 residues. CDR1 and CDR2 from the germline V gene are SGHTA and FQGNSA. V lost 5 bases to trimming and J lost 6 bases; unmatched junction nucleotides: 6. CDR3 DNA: TGTGCCAGCAGCGAAGGGACTAGCGGGAAGCAGACCCAGTACTTC. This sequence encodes CASSEGTSGKQTQYF.

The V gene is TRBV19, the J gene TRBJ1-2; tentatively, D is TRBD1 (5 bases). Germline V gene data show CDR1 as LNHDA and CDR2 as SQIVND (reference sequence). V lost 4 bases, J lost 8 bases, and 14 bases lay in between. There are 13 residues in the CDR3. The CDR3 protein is CASSKGRNWGYTF. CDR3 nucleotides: TGTGCCAGTAGTAAGGGACGGAATTGGGGCTACACCTTC.

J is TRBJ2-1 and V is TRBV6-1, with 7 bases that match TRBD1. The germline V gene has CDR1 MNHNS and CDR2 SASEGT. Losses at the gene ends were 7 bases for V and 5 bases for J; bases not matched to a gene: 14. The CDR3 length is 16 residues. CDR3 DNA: TGTGCCAGCAATAAGCGCGCCGGGACAGATAACAATGAGCAGTTCTTC. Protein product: CASNKRAGTDNNEQFF.

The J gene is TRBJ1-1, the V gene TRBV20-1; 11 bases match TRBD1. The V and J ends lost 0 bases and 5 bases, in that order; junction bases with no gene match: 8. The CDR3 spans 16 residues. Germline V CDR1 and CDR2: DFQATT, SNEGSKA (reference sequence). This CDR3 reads CSARDRTGGSWTEAFF. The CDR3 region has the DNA TGCAGTGCTAGAGATAGGACAGGGGGCTCGTGGACTGAAGCTTTCTTT.

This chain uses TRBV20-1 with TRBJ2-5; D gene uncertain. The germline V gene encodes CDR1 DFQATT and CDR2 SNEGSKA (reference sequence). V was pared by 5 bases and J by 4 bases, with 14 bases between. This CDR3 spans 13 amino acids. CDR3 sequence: CSALHTYPETQYF. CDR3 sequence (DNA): TGCAGTGCTCTACACACGTACCCAGAGACCCAGTACTTC.

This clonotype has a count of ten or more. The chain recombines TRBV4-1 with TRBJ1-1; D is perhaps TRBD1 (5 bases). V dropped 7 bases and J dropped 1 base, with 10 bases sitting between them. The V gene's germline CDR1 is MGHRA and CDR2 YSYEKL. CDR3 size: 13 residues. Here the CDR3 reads CASNPTGNTEAFF. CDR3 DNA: TGCGCCAGCAATCCAACAGGGAACACTGAAGCTTTCTTT.

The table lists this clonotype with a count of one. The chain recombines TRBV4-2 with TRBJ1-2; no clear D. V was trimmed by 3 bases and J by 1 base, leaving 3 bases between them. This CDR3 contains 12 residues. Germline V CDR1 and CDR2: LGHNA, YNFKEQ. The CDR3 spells CASSQNNYGYTF. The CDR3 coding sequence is TGTGCCAGCAGCCAGAATAACTATGGCTACACCTTC.

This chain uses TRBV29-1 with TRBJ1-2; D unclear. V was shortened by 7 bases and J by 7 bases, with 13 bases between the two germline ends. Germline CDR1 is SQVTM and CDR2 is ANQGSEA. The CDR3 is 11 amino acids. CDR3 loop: CSARLDGGYTF. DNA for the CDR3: TGCAGCGCGAGACTCGACGGTGGCTACACCTTC.

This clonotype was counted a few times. The CDR3 DNA follows: TGTGCCAGCAGCTTACAGGGGGACACTGAAGCTTTCTTT. Translated: CASSLQGDTEAFF. The chain carries TRBV7-3 and TRBJ1-1; 7 bases agree with TRBD1. V trimming: 2 bases; J trimming: 3 bases; junction bases outside the gene matches: 0. CDR3 length: 13 residues. Germline-derived CDR1 and CDR2 are SGHTA and FQGTGA.

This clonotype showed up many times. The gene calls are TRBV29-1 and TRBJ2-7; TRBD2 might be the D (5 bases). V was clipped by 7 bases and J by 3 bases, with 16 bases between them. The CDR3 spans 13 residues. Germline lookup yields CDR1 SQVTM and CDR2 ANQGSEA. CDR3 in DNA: TGCAGCGCTAGAGCGGAAACAAACTACGAGCAGTACTTC. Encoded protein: CSARAETNYEQYF.

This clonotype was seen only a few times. CDR3 nucleotide sequence: TGCAGTGCTAGAGTCCCCGGGACTAGATATCGAGAGACCCAGTACTTC. Encoded protein: CSARVPGTRYRETQYF. V is TRBV20-1 and J is TRBJ2-5; 8 nucleotides match TRBD2. The V gene end was trimmed by 1 base and the J gene end by 4 bases; junction bases not matched to a gene: 11. The length of the CDR3 is 16 residues. In germline, CDR1 is DFQATT, CDR2 SNEGSKA (reference sequence).

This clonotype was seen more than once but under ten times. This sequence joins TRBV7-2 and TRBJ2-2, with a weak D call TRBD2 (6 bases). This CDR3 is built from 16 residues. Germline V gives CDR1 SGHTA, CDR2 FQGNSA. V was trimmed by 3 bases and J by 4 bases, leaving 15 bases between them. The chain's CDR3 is CASSFKTGDLTGELFF. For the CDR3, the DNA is TGTGCCAGCAGCTTTAAAACGGGAGACCTCACCGGGGAGCTGTTTTTT.

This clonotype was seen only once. The DNA for the CDR3 is TGCAGTGCTAGAGAAGGAGGGGCGAATGCGGAGCAGTACTTC. Translating gives CSAREGGANAEQYF. The chain couples TRBV20-1 to TRBJ2-7; D might be TRBD2 (6 bases). Germline V lookup: CDR1 DFQATT, CDR2 SNEGSKA (reference sequence). This CDR3 spans 14 amino acids. Trimming pared 0 bases from V and 7 bases from J, leaving 16 bases between.

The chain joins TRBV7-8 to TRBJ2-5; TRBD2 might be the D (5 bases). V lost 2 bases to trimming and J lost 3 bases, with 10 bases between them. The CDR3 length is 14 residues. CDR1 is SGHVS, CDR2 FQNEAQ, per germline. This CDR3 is CASSLFSAKETQYF. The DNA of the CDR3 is TGTGCCAGCAGCTTATTTAGCGCAAAAGAGACCCAGTACTTC.

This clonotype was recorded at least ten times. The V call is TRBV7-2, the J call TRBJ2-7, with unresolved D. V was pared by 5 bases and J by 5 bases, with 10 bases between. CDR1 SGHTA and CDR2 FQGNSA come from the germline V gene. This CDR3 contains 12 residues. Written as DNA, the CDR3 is TGTGCCAGCAGCCGCAATAACAACGAGCAGTACTTC. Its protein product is CASSRNNNEQYF.

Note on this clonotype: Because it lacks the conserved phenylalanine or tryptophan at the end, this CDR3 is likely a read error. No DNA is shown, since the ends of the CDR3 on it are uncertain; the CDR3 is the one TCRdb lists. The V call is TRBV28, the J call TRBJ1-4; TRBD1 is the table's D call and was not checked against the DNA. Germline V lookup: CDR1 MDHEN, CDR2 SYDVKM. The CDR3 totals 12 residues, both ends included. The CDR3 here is CASSSLYGGTVV.

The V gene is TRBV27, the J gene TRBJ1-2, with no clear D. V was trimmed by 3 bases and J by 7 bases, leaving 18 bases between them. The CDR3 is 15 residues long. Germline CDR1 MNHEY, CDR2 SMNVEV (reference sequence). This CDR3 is CASSFSENGRGGYTF. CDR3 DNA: TGTGCCAGCAGTTTTTCCGAAAACGGGCGCGGTGGCTACACCTTC.

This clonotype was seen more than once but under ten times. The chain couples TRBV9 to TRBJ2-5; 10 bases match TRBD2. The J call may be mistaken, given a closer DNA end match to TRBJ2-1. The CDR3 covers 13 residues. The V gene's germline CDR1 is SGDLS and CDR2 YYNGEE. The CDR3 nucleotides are TGTGCCAGCAAGGGGGGGACTAGCGATGAGCAGTTCTTC. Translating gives CASKGGTSDEQFF.

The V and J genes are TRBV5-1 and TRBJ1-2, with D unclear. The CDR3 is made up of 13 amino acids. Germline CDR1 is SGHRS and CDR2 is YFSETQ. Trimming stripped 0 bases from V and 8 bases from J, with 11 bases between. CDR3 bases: TGCGCCAGCAGCTTGGTAGGGCTCAGCGGCTACACCTTC. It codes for CASSLVGLSGYTF. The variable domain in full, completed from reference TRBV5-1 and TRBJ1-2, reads KAGVTQTPRYLIKTRGQQVTLSCSPISGHRSVSWYQQTPGQGLQFLFEYFSETQRNKGNFPGRFSGRQFSNSRSEMNVSTLELGDSALYLCASSLVGLSGYTFGSGTRLTVV.

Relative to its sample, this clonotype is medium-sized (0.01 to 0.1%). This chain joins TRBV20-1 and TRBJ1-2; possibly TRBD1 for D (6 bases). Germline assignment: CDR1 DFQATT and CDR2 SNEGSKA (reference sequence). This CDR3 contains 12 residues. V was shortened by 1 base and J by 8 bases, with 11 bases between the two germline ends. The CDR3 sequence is CSARGTGGGYTF. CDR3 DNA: TGCAGTGCTAGAGGGACGGGGGGCGGCTACACCTTC.

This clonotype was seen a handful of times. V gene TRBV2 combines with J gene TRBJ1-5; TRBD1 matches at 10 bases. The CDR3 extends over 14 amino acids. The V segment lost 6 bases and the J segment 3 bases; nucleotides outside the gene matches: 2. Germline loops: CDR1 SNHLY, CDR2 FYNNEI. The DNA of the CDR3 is TGTGCCAGCAGGGGACAGGGGAACAATCAGCCCCAGCATTTT. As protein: CASRGQGNNQPQHF.

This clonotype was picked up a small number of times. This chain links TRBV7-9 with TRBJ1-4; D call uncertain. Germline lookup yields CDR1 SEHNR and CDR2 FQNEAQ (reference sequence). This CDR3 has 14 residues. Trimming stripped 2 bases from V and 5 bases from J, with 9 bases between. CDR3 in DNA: TGTGCCAGCAGCTTAACTGGCCTAAATGAAAAACTGTTTTTT. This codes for CASSLTGLNEKLFF.

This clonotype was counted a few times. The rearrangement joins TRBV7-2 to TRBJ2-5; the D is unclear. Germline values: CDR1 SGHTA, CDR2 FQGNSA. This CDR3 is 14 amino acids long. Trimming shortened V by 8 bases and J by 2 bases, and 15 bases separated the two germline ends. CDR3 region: CASVTSAGQETQYF. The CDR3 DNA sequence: TGTGCCAGCGTCACCTCGGCAGGTCAAGAGACCCAGTACTTC.

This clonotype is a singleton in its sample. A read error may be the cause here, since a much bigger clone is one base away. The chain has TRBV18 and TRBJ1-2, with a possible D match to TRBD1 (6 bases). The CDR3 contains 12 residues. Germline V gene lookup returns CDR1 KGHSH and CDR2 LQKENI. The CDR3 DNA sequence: TGTGCCAGCTCAGAGGGGGATTATGGCCACACCTTC. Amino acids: CASSEGDYGHTF.

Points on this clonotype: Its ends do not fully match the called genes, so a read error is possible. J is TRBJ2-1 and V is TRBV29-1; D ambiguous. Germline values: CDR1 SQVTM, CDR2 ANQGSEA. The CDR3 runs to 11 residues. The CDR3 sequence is CSVDFGNEQSF. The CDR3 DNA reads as TGCAGCGTTGATTTTGGCAATGAGCAGTCCTTC.

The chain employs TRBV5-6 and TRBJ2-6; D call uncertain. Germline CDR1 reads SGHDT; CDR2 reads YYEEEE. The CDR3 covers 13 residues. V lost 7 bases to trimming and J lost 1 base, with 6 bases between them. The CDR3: CASEQSGANVLTF. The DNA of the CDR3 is TGTGCCAGCGAACAATCTGGGGCCAACGTCCTGACTTTC.